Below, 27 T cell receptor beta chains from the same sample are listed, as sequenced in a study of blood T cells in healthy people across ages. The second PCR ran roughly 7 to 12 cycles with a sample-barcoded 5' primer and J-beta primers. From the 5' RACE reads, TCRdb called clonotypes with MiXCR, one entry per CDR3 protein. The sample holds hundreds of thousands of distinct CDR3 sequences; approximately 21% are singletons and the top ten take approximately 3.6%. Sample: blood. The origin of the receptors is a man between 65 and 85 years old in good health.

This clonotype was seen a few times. CDR3 DNA: TGTGCCAGCAGTGAAGCGGCTAGCGGGAGTGATACGCAGTATTTT. Its protein product is CASSEAASGSDTQYF. This chain joins TRBV2 and TRBJ2-3; 10 nucleotides match TRBD2. The CDR3 is 15 residues long. CDR1 and CDR2 from the germline V gene are SNHLY and FYNNEI. The junction had 3 bases not matched to a gene; V was cut back by 0 bases and J by 6 bases.

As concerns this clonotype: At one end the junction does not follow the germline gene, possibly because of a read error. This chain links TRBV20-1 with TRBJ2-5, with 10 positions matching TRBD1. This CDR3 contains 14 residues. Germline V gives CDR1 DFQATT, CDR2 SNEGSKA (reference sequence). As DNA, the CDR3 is TGCAGTGCTCCAAAGACAGGGGGCTCTGAGACCCGGTACTTC. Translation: CSAPKTGGSETRYF.

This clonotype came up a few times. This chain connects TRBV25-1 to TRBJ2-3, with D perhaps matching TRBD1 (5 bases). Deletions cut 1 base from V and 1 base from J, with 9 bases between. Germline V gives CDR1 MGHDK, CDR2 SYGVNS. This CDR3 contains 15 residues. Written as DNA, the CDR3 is TGTGCCAGCAGTGAATTGACAGAGCGCACAGATACGCAGTATTTT. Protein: CASSELTERTDTQYF.

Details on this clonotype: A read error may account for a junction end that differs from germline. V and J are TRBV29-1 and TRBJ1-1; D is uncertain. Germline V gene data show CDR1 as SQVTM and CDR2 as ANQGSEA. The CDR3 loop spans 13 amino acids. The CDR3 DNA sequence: TGCAGCGTTTACAGTGCCGAGAGCACTGGAGCTTTCTTT. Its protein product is CSVYSAESTGAFF.

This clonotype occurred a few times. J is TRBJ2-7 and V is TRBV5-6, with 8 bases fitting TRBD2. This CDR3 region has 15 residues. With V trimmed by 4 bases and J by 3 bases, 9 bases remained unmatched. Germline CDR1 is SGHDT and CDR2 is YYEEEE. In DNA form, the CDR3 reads TGTGCCAGCAGCCGGGGCCTAGCGGGCATCTACGAGCAGTACTTC. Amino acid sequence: CASSRGLAGIYEQYF. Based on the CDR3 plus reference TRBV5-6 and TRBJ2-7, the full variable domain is DAGVTQSPTHLIKTRGQQVTLRCSPKSGHDTVSWYQQALGQGPQFIFQYYEEEERQRGNFPDRFSGHQFPNYSSELNVNALLLGDSALYLCASSRGLAGIYEQYFGPGTRLTVT.

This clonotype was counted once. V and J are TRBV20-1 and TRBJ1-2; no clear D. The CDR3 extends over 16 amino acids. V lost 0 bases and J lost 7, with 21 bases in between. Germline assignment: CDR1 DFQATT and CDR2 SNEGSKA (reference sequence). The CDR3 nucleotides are TGCAGTGCTAGAGATGTGGGTGGACGTGTGAGCTCTGGCTACACCTTC. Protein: CSARDVGGRVSSGYTF.

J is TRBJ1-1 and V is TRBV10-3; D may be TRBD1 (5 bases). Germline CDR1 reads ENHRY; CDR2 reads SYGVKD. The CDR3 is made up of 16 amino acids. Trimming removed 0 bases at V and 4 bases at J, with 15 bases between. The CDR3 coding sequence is TGTGCCATCAGTGAGTCGCGGGGGGTAGACGGCACTGAAGCTTTCTTT. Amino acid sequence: CAISESRGVDGTEAFF.

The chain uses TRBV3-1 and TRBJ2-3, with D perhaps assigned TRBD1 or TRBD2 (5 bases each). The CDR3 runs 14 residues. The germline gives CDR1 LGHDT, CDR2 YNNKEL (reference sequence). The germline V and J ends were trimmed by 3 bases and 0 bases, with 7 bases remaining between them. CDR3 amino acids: CASSHWGSTDTQYF. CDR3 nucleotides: TGTGCCAGCAGCCACTGGGGGAGCACAGATACGCAGTATTTT.

In DNA, the CDR3 is TGCGCCAGCAGCAAACCGGGGTCAGGTCAAGAGACCCAGTACTTC. Its translation: CASSKPGSGQETQYF. The chain uses TRBV5-1 and TRBJ2-5, with D perhaps matching TRBD2 (5 bases). Trimming left V 4 bases short and J 2 bases short, with 15 bases between. CDR1 is SGHRS and CDR2 is YFSETQ in the germline V gene. The CDR3 length is 15 residues.

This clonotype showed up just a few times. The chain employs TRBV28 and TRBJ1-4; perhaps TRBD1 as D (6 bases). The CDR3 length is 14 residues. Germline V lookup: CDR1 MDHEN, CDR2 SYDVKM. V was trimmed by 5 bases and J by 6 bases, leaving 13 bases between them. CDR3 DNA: TGTGCCAGCAGTCGAGGGGGGTTGTATGAAAAACTGTTTTTT. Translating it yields CASSRGGLYEKLFF.

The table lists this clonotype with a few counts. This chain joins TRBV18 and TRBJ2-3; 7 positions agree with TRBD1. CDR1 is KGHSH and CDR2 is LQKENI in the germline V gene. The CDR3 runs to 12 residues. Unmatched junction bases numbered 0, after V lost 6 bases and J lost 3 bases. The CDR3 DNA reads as TGTGCCAGCTCGGGACAGACAGATACGCAGTATTTT. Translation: CASSGQTDTQYF.

CDR3 in amino acids: CASSQEHGASGKNIQYF. The CDR3 nucleotides read TGCGCCAGCAGCCAAGAACATGGGGCCTCGGGCAAAAACATTCAGTACTTC. V gene TRBV4-1 combines with J gene TRBJ2-4; D possibly corresponds to TRBD1 (5 bases). The CDR3 has 17 amino acids. With 0 bases removed from V and 3 bases from J, the gap between germline ends came to 15 bases. Germline assignment: CDR1 MGHRA and CDR2 YSYEKL.

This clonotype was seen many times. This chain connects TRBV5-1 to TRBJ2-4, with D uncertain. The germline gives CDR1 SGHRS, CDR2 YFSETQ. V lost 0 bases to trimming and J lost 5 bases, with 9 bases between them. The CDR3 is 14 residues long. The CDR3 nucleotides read TGCGCCAGCAGCTTGGAGTACACCCAAAACATTCAGTACTTC. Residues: CASSLEYTQNIQYF.

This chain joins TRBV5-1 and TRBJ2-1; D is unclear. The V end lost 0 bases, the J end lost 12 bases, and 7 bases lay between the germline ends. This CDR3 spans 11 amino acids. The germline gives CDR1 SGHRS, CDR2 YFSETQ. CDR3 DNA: TGCGCCAGCAGCTTGGTGGATCGGCAGTTCTTC. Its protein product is CASSLVDRQFF.

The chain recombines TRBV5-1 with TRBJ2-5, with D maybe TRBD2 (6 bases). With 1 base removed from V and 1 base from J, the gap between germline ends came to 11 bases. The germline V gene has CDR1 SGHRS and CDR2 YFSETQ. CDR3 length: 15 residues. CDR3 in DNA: TGCGCCAGCAGCTTGAGCCGGAGGGCCCAAGAGACCCAGTACTTC. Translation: CASSLSRRAQETQYF.

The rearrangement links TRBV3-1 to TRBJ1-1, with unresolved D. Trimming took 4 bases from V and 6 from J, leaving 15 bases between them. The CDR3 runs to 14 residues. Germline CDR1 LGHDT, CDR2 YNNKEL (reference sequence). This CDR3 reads CASSPRSGRAEAFF. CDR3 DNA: TGTGCCAGCAGCCCCCGGTCGGGTCGGGCTGAAGCTTTCTTT.

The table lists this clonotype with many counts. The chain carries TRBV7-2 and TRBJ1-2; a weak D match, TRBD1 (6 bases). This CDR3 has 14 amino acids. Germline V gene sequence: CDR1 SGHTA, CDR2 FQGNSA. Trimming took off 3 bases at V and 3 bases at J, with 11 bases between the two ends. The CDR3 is CASSFPGAYYGYTF. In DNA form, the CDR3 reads TGTGCCAGCAGCTTCCCAGGGGCTTACTATGGCTACACCTTC.

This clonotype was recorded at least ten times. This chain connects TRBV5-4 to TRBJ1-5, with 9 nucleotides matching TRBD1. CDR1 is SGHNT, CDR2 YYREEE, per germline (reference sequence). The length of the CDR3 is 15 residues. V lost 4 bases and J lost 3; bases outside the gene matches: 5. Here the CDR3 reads CASSAGTGFNQPQHF. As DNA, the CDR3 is TGTGCCAGCAGCGCCGGGACAGGGTTCAATCAGCCCCAGCATTTT.

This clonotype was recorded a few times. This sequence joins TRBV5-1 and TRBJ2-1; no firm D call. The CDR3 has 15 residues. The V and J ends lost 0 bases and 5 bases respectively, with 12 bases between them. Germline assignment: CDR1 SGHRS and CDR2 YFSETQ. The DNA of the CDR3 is TGCGCCAGCAGCTTGGGGCAGGCTACAGACAATGAGCAGTTCTTC. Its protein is CASSLGQATDNEQFF.

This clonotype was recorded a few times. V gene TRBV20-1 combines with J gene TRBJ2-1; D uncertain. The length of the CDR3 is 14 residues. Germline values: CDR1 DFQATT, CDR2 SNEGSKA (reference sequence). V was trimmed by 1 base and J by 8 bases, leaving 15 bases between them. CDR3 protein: CSARGEGPSDEQFF. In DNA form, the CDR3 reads TGCAGTGCTAGAGGGGAAGGGCCAAGCGATGAGCAGTTCTTC.

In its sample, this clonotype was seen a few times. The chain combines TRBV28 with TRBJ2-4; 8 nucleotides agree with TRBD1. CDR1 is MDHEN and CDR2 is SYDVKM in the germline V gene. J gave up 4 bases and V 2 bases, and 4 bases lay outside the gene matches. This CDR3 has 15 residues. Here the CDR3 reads CASSLVGQGKNIQYF. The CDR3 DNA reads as TGTGCCAGCAGTTTAGTTGGACAGGGTAAAAACATTCAGTACTTC.

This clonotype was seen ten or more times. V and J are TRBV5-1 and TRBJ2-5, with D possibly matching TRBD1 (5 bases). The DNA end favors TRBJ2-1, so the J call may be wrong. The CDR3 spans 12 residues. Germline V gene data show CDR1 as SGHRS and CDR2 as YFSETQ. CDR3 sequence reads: CASSFQGNEQFF. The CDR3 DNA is TGCGCCAGCAGCTTCCAGGGTAATGAGCAGTTCTTC.

The CDR3 reads CASSPARANTEAFF. The DNA for the CDR3 is TGTGCCAGCAGCCCCGCAAGGGCGAACACTGAAGCTTTCTTT. The chain joins TRBV5-4 to TRBJ1-1; D gene ambiguous. The V end was cut by 4 bases, the J end by 1 base, with 11 bases between. Germline values: CDR1 SGHNT, CDR2 YYREEE (reference sequence). The CDR3 runs 14 residues. The full variable domain, in which reference TRBV5-4 and TRBJ1-1 provide the parts outside the CDR3, is ETGVTQSPTHLIKTRGQQVTLRCSSQSGHNTVSWYQQALGQGPQFIFQYYREEENGRGNFPPRFSGLQFPNYSSELNVNALELDDSALYLCASSPARANTEAFFGQGTRLTVV.

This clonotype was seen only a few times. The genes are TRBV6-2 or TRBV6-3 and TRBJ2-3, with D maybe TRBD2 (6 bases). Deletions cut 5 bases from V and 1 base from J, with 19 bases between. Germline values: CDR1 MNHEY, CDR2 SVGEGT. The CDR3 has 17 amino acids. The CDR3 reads CASSPPEGRKGTDTQYF. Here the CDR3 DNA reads TGTGCCAGCAGTCCGCCGGAGGGACGCAAGGGCACAGATACGCAGTATTTT.

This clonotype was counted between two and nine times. CDR3: CASSLGIGTSYEQYF. CDR3 in DNA: TGTGCCAGCAGCTTAGGTATTGGGACCTCCTACGAGCAGTACTTC. The chain carries TRBV11-2 and TRBJ2-7, with D tentatively TRBD1 or TRBD2 (5 bases each). V gave up 1 base and J gave up 0 bases, with 10 bases separating them. This CDR3 has 15 residues. The germline CDR1 and CDR2 sequences are SGHAT and FQNNGV.

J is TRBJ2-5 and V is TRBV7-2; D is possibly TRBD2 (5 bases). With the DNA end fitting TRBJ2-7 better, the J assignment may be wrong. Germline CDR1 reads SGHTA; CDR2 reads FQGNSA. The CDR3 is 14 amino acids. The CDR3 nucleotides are TGTGCCAGCAGCTCTTCGCTAGCTAGCTACGAGCAGTACTTC. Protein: CASSSSLASYEQYF.

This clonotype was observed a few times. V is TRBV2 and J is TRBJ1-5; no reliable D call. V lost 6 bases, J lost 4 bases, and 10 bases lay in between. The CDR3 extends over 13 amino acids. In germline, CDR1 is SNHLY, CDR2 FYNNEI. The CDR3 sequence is CASRERTNQPQHF. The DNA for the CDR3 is TGTGCCAGCAGAGAGCGAACAAATCAGCCCCAGCATTTT.